This TCR beta chain was recovered during a study of regulatory T cells in long-lasting Graves disease. Time point here: newly diagnosed GD, antithyroid drugs for less than 3 months. Extracted RNA from PBMCs served as the source of the TCR library. Arm-PCR of CDR3 regions and iRepertoire HTBI primers were the basis on which TCR beta libraries were built. TCRdb reprocessed the multiplex PCR reads with MiXCR, giving one entry per CDR3 protein. The table shows hundreds of thousands of distinct CDR3 sequences, with 16% occurring only once. V was pared by 0 bases and J by 14 bases, with 18 bases between. The CDR3 has 15 residues. CDR1 is SGHRS, CDR2 YFSETQ, per germline. This same sample was also part of a study on T cells in Graves' hyperthyroidism and ophthalmopathy. That investigation notes: Exclusion of patients followed from uncontrolled infection, other autoimmune disease, pregnancy or lactation. Blood samples included most of the expanded thyroid clonotypes exceeding 0.001. Ophthalmopathy, which appeared later, was predicted by the model a median about 6.8 months before onset.

The sample here was peripheral blood mononuclear cells (PBMCs), taken at new diagnosis, from a patient treated with antithyroid drugs. This sequence was found in a woman in her 30s with Graves disease. V and J are TRBV5-1 and TRBJ1-6; a weak D match, TRBD1 (5 bases). CDR3 residues: CASSLESSVRESLHF. Here the CDR3 DNA reads TGCGCCAGCAGCTTGGAATCGTCCGTCAGGGAATCCCTCCACTTT.